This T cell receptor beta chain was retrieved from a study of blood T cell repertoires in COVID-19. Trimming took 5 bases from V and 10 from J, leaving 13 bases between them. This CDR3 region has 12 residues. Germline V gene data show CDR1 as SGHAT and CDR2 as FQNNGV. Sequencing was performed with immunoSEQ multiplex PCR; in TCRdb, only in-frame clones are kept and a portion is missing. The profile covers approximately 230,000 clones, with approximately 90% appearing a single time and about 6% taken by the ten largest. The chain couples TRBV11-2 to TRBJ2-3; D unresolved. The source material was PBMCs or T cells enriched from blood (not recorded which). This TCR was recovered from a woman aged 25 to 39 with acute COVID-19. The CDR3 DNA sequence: TGTGCCAGCAGCGACTTAGTACCCGCGCAGTATTTT. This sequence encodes CASSDLVPAQYF. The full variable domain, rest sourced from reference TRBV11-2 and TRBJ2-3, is EAGVAQSPRYKIIEKRQSVAFWCNPISGHATLYWYQQILGQGPKLLIQFQNNGVVDDSQLPKDRFSAERLKGVDSTLKIQPAKLEDSAVYLCASSDLVPAQYFGPGTRLTVL.